Listed here are 25 T cell receptor beta chains from one sample, sequenced in a study of cytomegalovirus exposure and HLA in healthy donors. Researchers ran the PCR with 60 Vbeta and 13 Jbeta primers. The protocol was immunoSEQ multiplex PCR, while the TCRdb copy is restricted to in-frame clones and leaves out a portion. The sample has some 190,000 clones, roughly 80% seen once. Sequenced material: PBMCs. These receptors all stem from a woman in her twenties or thirties in good health and CMV-seropositive.

V gene TRBV14 combines with J gene TRBJ1-4; a weak D match, TRBD1 (5 bases). This CDR3 has 16 amino acids. V lost 4 bases to trimming and J lost 6 bases, with 18 bases between them. Germline CDR1 is SGHDN and CDR2 is FVKESK. The CDR3 DNA sequence: TGTGCCAGCAGCCCCCTTGGAGGGGCAGGAGATGAAAAACTGTTTTTT. Residues: CASSPLGGAGDEKLFF.

The chain joins TRBV6-1 to TRBJ1-3, with 7 bases lining up with TRBD1. After removal of 1 base from V and 2 bases from J, the junction contained 2 bases not matched to a gene. This CDR3 spans 15 amino acids. Germline CDR1 MNHNS, CDR2 SASEGT. CDR3: CASSEGGTAGNTIYF. DNA for the CDR3: TGTGCCAGCAGTGAAGGTGGGACAGCTGGAAACACCATATATTTT.

CDR3 bases: TGTGCCATCCTGGGGGACACCACCCACGAGCAGTACTTC. This encodes CAILGDTTHEQYF. This chain links TRBV28 with TRBJ2-7; possible D gene TRBD1, 6 bases. CDR1 and CDR2 (germline): MDHEN, SYDVKM. The CDR3 length is 13 residues. The V and J ends lost 10 bases and 5 bases respectively, with 18 bases between them.

The V and J genes are TRBV27 and TRBJ2-7; 8 bases match TRBD1. The CDR3 is 15 amino acids. CDR1 and CDR2 (germline): MNHEY, SMNVEV (reference sequence). Trimming cost V 0 bases and J 3 bases; bases outside gene matches: 4. The CDR3 region is CASSLSRTGSYEQYF. The CDR3 nucleotides are TGTGCCAGCAGTTTATCAAGGACAGGGAGCTACGAGCAGTACTTC.

This clone was detected a few times. This sequence joins TRBV6-1 and TRBJ1-4; 10 nucleotides line up with TRBD1. The germline CDR1 and CDR2 sequences are MNHNS and SASEGT. The junction had 10 bases not matched to a gene; V was cut back by 3 bases and J by 6 bases. This CDR3 region has 17 residues. CDR3 DNA: TGTGCCAGCAGTGAGGTTCGGGGACAGGGGCTTTATGAAAAACTGTTTTTT. Its translation is CASSEVRGQGLYEKLFF.

The J gene is TRBJ1-2, the V gene TRBV19; the D is unclear. The CDR3 runs to 15 residues. Germline CDR1 reads LNHDA; CDR2 reads SQIVND (reference sequence). Deletions cut 0 bases from V and 4 bases from J, with 12 bases between. The CDR3 protein is CASSIEGFAIYGYTF. The CDR3 DNA follows: TGTGCCAGTAGTATAGAGGGCTTCGCGATCTATGGCTACACCTTC.

This clone was seen more than once but under ten times. The V call is TRBV7-9, the J call TRBJ2-5, with 10 bases matching TRBD1. V shed 1 base and J 4 bases; nucleotides not matched to a gene: 12. The CDR3 is 18 amino acids. Germline V gene data show CDR1 as SEHNR and CDR2 as FQNEAQ (reference sequence). The CDR3 sequence: CASSLGGIDRGRLETQYF. Here the CDR3 DNA reads TGTGCCAGCAGCTTAGGGGGGATTGACAGGGGGCGTTTAGAGACCCAGTACTTC.

V is TRBV13 and J is TRBJ2-1; possibly TRBD2 for D (6 bases). CDR3 length: 12 residues. Trimming shortened V by 4 bases and J by 6 bases, and 7 bases separated the two germline ends. Germline V lookup: CDR1 PRHDT, CDR2 FYEKMQ (reference sequence). As DNA, the CDR3 is TGTGCCAGCAGCTCGACTAGCAATGAGCAGTTCTTC. Translation gives CASSSTSNEQFF.

The chain couples TRBV19 to TRBJ2-7; 8 bases align to TRBD1. Trimming cost V 5 bases and J 2 bases; bases outside gene matches: 5. Looked up from germline, CDR1 is LNHDA and CDR2 is SQIVND (reference sequence). CDR3 length: 14 amino acids. The CDR3 DNA is TGTGCCAGTAGTTACGGGACAGGCCCCTACGAGCAGTACTTC. Amino acid sequence: CASSYGTGPYEQYF.

The rearrangement joins TRBV29-1 to TRBJ2-7, with D uncertain. The CDR3 has 12 residues. Germline CDR1 reads SQVTM; CDR2 reads ANQGSEA. V lost 3 bases and J lost 3, with 9 bases in between. The CDR3 spells CSVEGRRYEQYF. The DNA of the CDR3 is TGCAGCGTTGAGGGCAGGCGCTACGAGCAGTACTTC.

This chain links TRBV5-4 with TRBJ2-3, with a tentative D call TRBD2 (6 bases). The CDR3 has 15 amino acids. V was clipped by 5 bases and J by 0 bases, with 13 bases between them. Germline CDR1 SGHNT, CDR2 YYREEE (reference sequence). The chain's CDR3 is CASRDSGTSTDTQYF. The CDR3 DNA reads as TGTGCCAGCAGAGACTCCGGGACTAGCACAGATACGCAGTATTTT.

The CDR3: CASSPSGTSFGNEQFF. In nucleotides, the CDR3 is TGCGCCAGCAGCCCCTCCGGGACTAGCTTCGGCAATGAGCAGTTCTTC. V is TRBV5-1 and J is TRBJ2-1, with TRBD2 identical over 9 bases. The trim removed 4 bases at V and 6 bases at J, leaving 11 bases unmatched. Germline CDR1 reads SGHRS; CDR2 reads YFSETQ. The CDR3 spans 16 residues.

This clone was counted a single time. This chain links TRBV10-1 with TRBJ1-1; tentatively, D is TRBD1 (5 bases). The ends were cut back, 0 bases at V and 1 base at J, with 9 bases in the middle. This CDR3 contains 15 residues. Germline V gives CDR1 WNHNN, CDR2 SYGVQD (reference sequence). The CDR3 reads CASSESMGGNTEAFF. In DNA form, the CDR3 reads TGCGCCAGCAGTGAGTCGATGGGGGGGAACACTGAAGCTTTCTTT.

V gene TRBV19 combines with J gene TRBJ1-5, with 9 bases lining up with TRBD1. CDR3 length equals 14 residues. Germline values: CDR1 LNHDA, CDR2 SQIVND (reference sequence). V shed 3 bases and J 5 bases; nucleotides not matched to a gene: 2. CDR3 loop: CASSIDRGDQPQHF. CDR3 DNA sequence: TGTGCCAGTAGTATTGACAGGGGGGATCAGCCCCAGCATTTT.

In this sample, this clone turned up once. This sequence joins TRBV10-3 and TRBJ2-1, with D unclear. Germline values: CDR1 ENHRY, CDR2 SYGVKD. The V end lost 3 bases, the J end lost 4 bases, and 13 bases lay between the germline ends. The CDR3 runs 15 residues. The CDR3 DNA reads as TGTGCCATCAGTGATTACGACGGCGGATACAATGAGCAGTTCTTC. Residues: CAISDYDGGYNEQFF.

The rearrangement joins TRBV6-5 to TRBJ1-1; weak D call: TRBD1 (6 bases). Looked up from germline, CDR1 is MNHEY and CDR2 is SVGAGI. Between the trimmed V and J ends, which lost 6 bases and 4 bases, there was a span of 15 bases. This CDR3 is 14 amino acids long. CDR3 sequence (DNA): TGTGCCAGCAGGGCAGACAGGCGGGTCACTGAAGCTTTCTTT. Encoded protein: CASRADRRVTEAFF.

V is TRBV7-9 and J is TRBJ1-5, with TRBD1 as a possible D gene (5 bases). Between the trimmed V and J ends, which lost 4 bases and 7 bases, there was a span of 17 bases. Germline CDR1 reads SEHNR; CDR2 reads FQNEAQ (reference sequence). CDR3 length equals 15 residues. CDR3 sequence (DNA): TGTGCCAGCAGCTCGAACGCAGGGCGAGAACAGCCCCAGCATTTT. Translating gives CASSSNAGREQPQHF.

The V gene is TRBV7-9, the J gene TRBJ2-7; the D gene is possibly TRBD1 (5 bases). Between the trimmed V and J ends, which lost 0 bases and 5 bases, there was a span of 11 bases. The CDR3 has 14 residues. The germline CDR1 and CDR2 sequences are SEHNR and FQNEAQ (reference sequence). In DNA, the CDR3 is TGTGCCAGCAGCTTAGCTGAAAGGGGTCACGAGCAGTACTTC. Its protein is CASSLAERGHEQYF.

The J gene is TRBJ2-5, the V gene TRBV6-5; no reliable D call. Germline V lookup: CDR1 MNHEY, CDR2 SVGAGI. CDR3 size: 13 residues. Trimming cost V 2 bases and J 3 bases, with 7 bases left between them. The CDR3 nucleotides read TGTGCCAGCAGTTACCAACCTAAAGAGACCCAGTACTTC. This codes for CASSYQPKETQYF.

In this sample, this clone turned up once. The J gene is TRBJ2-7, the V gene TRBV9, with 8 bases lining up with TRBD2. Germline V gene sequence: CDR1 SGDLS, CDR2 YYNGEE. There are 14 residues in the CDR3. V lost 7 bases, J lost 0 bases, and 6 bases stayed unmatched. CDR3 amino acids: CASAGSGSSYEQYF. In nucleotides, the CDR3 is TGTGCCAGCGCAGGGAGCGGGAGCTCCTACGAGCAGTACTTC.

The V and J genes are TRBV11-2 and TRBJ2-5; 7 bases agree with TRBD2. Germline V gene sequence: CDR1 SGHAT, CDR2 FQNNGV. The CDR3 runs 14 residues. V lost 5 bases, J lost 5 bases, and 8 bases stayed unmatched. As DNA, the CDR3 is TGTGCCAGCAGCGAAGGACTAGTAGGGGAGACCCAGTACTTC. Translation: CASSEGLVGETQYF.

This chain joins TRBV5-1 and TRBJ2-7; 7 bases line up with TRBD1. The CDR3 runs to 14 residues. J gave up 2 bases and V 5 bases, and 7 bases lay outside the gene matches. CDR1 is SGHRS and CDR2 is YFSETQ in the germline V gene. The CDR3 DNA reads TGCGCCAGCAGTCTTTCCGGGACAGCCTACGAGCAGTACTTC. It specifies CASSLSGTAYEQYF.

The chain joins TRBV5-1 to TRBJ2-1; 10 positions agree with TRBD1. The germline V gene has CDR1 SGHRS and CDR2 YFSETQ. The CDR3 has 15 residues. Trimming removed 5 bases from V and 3 bases from J; junction bases left unmatched: 5. The DNA of the CDR3 is TGCGCCAGCAGTTCCCGGGACAGGGGCTACAATGAGCAGTTCTTC. Protein sequence: CASSSRDRGYNEQFF.

The gene calls are TRBV11-3 and TRBJ2-7; D might be TRBD1 (6 bases). The CDR3 is 14 residues long. Germline-derived CDR1 and CDR2 are SGHNT and YENEEA. The V and J ends lost 1 base and 2 bases respectively, with 9 bases between them. The CDR3 loop reads CASSLGQEPYEQYF. The DNA of the CDR3 is TGTGCCAGCAGCTTAGGACAGGAACCCTACGAGCAGTACTTC.

In its sample, this clone was seen a few times. The gene calls are TRBV6-1 and TRBJ1-5, with 8 bases fitting TRBD1. This CDR3 spans 14 amino acids. The germline CDR1 and CDR2 sequences are MNHNS and SASEGT. J gave up 7 bases and V 2 bases, and 4 bases lay outside the gene matches. Here the CDR3 DNA reads TGTGCCAGCAGTGAACTGACAGGGGTGCAGCCCCAGCATTTT. It is translated as CASSELTGVQPQHF.